One and the same sample provided the 11 T cell receptor beta chains below, sequenced in a study of STAT5B mutations in CD4+ large granular lymphocyte leukemia (dated 2022 in TCRdb). Libraries were made using the immunoSEQ multiplex PCR assay. The table comes from immuneACCESS by way of TCRdb, which keeps in-frame sequences with V and J called. Part of the clones is missing from these tables; in studies checked, under half for an unresolved V gene and the rest for unknown reasons. Across this sample there are some 29,000 clones, with 60% to 85% seen only once. Around 1% of the sample is held by the ten biggest clonotypes. The specimen was CD4+ T cells from blood buffy coats. The receptors come from a human donor in good health.

The chain is built from TRBV4-1 and TRBJ2-5; 12 bases agree with TRBD2. Germline CDR1 and CDR2: MGHRA and YSYEKL. The CDR3 loop spans 19 amino acids. With 0 bases clipped from V and 5 bases from J, the junction kept 13 bases outside the gene matches. The CDR3 loop reads CASSQDPPGLAGGEETQYF. In DNA, the CDR3 is TGCGCCAGCAGCCAAGATCCTCCAGGGCTAGCGGGAGGGGAGGAGACCCAGTACTTC.

The rearrangement joins TRBV4-1 to TRBJ1-3; D is undetermined. Germline V CDR1 and CDR2: MGHRA, YSYEKL. The V and J ends lost 3 bases and 0 bases respectively, with 9 bases between them. This CDR3 comprises 15 residues. The CDR3 DNA reads TGCGCCAGCAGCCAGGCACCGGGCTCTGGAAACACCATATATTTT. Its translation: CASSQAPGSGNTIYF.

The chain is built from TRBV25-1 and TRBJ1-4; D unresolved. The CDR3 extends over 14 amino acids. Per germline, CDR1 MGHDK and CDR2 SYGVNS. With 2 bases removed from V and 6 bases from J, the gap between germline ends came to 10 bases. The CDR3 spells CASSEAVGYEKLFF. In DNA, the CDR3 is TGTGCCAGCAGTGAAGCAGTCGGGTATGAAAAACTGTTTTTT.

The DNA of the CDR3 is TGCGCCAGCAGCAAGGACTTATTAGGGGAGACCCAGTACTTC. It encodes CASSKDLLGETQYF. The rearrangement joins TRBV5-1 to TRBJ2-5; a weak D match, TRBD2 (5 bases). CDR1 SGHRS and CDR2 YFSETQ come from the germline V gene. The V and J ends lost 4 bases and 5 bases respectively, with 15 bases between them. There are 14 residues in the CDR3.

The V gene is TRBV18, the J gene TRBJ2-7, with 12 positions matching TRBD2. The CDR3 extends over 16 amino acids. Germline V gene data show CDR1 as KGHSH and CDR2 as LQKENI. The V gene end was trimmed by 3 bases and the J gene end by 2 bases; junction bases not matched to a gene: 5. The CDR3 spells CASSPTTSGSTYEQYF. The CDR3 coding sequence is TGTGCCAGCTCACCCACGACTAGCGGGAGTACCTACGAGCAGTACTTC.

The gene calls are TRBV9 and TRBJ2-5; D gene ambiguous. In germline, CDR1 is SGDLS, CDR2 YYNGEE. The V end lost 0 bases, the J end lost 1 base, and 7 bases lay between the germline ends. This CDR3 has 14 residues. DNA for the CDR3: TGTGCCAGCAGCGTAGAAGGTAGCCAAGAGACCCAGTACTTC. Residues: CASSVEGSQETQYF. Variable domain in full (rest from reference TRBV9 and TRBJ2-5): DSGVTQTPKHLITATGQRVTLRCSPRSGDLSVYWYQQSLDQGLQFLIQYYNGEERAKGNILERFSAQQFPDLHSELNLSSLELGDSALYFCASSVEGSQETQYFGPGTRLLVL.

This clone was counted once. The CDR3 DNA reads as TGTGCCTGGAGTGTATGGGGGGTCCGGGAGACCCAGTACTTC. Translated, it gives CAWSVWGVRETQYF. V usage is TRBV30 and J usage is TRBJ2-5; tentatively, D is TRBD2 (6 bases). V gave up 0 bases and J gave up 5 bases, with 13 bases separating them. The CDR3 is 14 amino acids. In germline, CDR1 is GTSNPN, CDR2 SVGIG (reference sequence).

The chain combines TRBV7-8 with TRBJ1-1; TRBD1 might be the D (5 bases). With 5 bases removed from V and 0 bases from J, the gap between germline ends came to 22 bases. Germline CDR1 SGHVS, CDR2 FQNEAQ. CDR3 size: 18 residues. Here the CDR3 reads CASSPSRDAPLLNTEAFF. Written as DNA, the CDR3 is TGTGCCAGCAGCCCCTCCAGGGACGCACCCCTTTTGAACACTGAAGCTTTCTTT.

The CDR3 DNA follows: TGCGCCAGCAGCTACGGGACGGAAAACGGGGAGCTGTTTTTT. Protein product: CASSYGTENGELFF. The rearrangement uses TRBV4-1 and TRBJ2-2; D possibly uses TRBD1 or TRBD2 (5 bases each). V gave up 5 bases and J gave up 7 bases, with 14 bases separating them. The CDR3 length is 14 residues. In germline, CDR1 is MGHRA, CDR2 YSYEKL.

This clone was seen just once. The chain uses TRBV12-5 and TRBJ2-5, with D possibly TRBD2 on 6 matching bases. There are 12 residues in the CDR3. From germline, CDR1 is LGHNT and CDR2 FRNRAP. Trimming removed 5 bases from V and 7 bases from J, with 11 bases in between. CDR3 nucleotide sequence: TGTGCTAGTGGTCCGGACTATGGGACCCAGTACTTC. Its translation is CASGPDYGTQYF.

The rearrangement joins TRBV7-9 to TRBJ2-5, with D unclear. V lost 5 bases, J lost 1 base, and 14 bases lay in between. The CDR3 length is 15 residues. Germline V gives CDR1 SEHNR, CDR2 FQNEAQ (reference sequence). As DNA, the CDR3 is TGTGCCAGCAGCCAATCAGCGAATCTCCAAGAGACCCAGTACTTC. Its translation: CASSQSANLQETQYF.